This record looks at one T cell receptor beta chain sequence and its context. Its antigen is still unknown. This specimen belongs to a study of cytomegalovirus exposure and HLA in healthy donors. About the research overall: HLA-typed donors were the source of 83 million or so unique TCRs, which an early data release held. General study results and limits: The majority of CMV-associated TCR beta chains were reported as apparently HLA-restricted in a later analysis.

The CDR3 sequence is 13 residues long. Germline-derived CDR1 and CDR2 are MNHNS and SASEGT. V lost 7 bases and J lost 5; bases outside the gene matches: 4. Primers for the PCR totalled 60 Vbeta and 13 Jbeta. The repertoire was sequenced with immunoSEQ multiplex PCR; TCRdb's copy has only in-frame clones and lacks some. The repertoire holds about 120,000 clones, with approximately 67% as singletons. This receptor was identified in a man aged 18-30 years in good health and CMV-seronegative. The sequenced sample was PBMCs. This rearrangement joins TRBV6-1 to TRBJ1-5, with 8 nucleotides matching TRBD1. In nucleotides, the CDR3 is TGTGCCAGCACCGGACAGGGACATCAGCCCCAGCATTTT. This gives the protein CASTGQGHQPQHF.